The sequence of this T cell receptor (beta chain) was determined in a study of identical twins. One entry per CDR3 protein results from TCRdb running MiXCR on the 5' RACE reads. The sample carries around 530,000 distinct CDR3 sequences, over 12% recorded once. Points from the study as a whole: Models underestimated how often monozygotic twins shared out-of-frame TCR alpha. Reduced insertions were recorded for abundant cord blood beta clonotypes, with no such pattern in memory repertoires.

Comments on this clonotype: Its antigen is not known.

These sequences were also reported in another study, on yellow fever vaccine responses in identical twins.

The sample comprised CD4+ T cells sorted from blood. The TCR originated in a woman aged 18-35 years in good health.

CDR3 sequence: CASSPLAGGPRRGLTDTQYF. DNA for the CDR3: TGTGCCAGCAGCCCATTAGCGGGAGGGCCAAGAAGGGGACTCACAGATACGCAGTATTTT. The chain joins TRBV3-1 to TRBJ2-3, with 11 bases identical to TRBD2. The CDR3 loop spans 20 amino acids. J was trimmed by 2 bases and V by 4 bases; bases with no gene match: 17. Germline V gene lookup returns CDR1 LGHDT and CDR2 YNNKEL (reference sequence).